This T cell receptor beta chain comes out of a study of cytomegalovirus exposure and HLA in healthy donors. Study-wide results and limits: In the analysis, some V segments, TRBV6-2 and TRBV6-3 included, were excluded as indistinguishable. High sensitivity and specificity were reportedly achieved when the classifier diagnosed cytomegalovirus status.

The germline V gene has CDR1 SEHNR and CDR2 FQNEAQ (reference sequence). Trimming left V 5 bases short and J 9 bases short, with 18 bases between. The CDR3 sequence is 14 residues long. The primer mix had 60 Vbeta and 13 Jbeta primers. Sequencing used immunoSEQ multiplex PCR; TCRdb keeps in-frame clones, though not all of them. The sample records approximately 150,000 clones, around 75% being singletons. Concerning this clone: The antigen is not known.

The clonotype was recovered from a man between 60 and 70 years old in good health and CMV-seronegative. The material sequenced was PBMCs. This rearrangement joins TRBV7-9 to TRBJ2-3; a possible D gene is TRBD2 (6 bases). The CDR3 region has the DNA TGTGCCAGCAGCCCCGGGGCTAGCGTAAAGACGCAGTATTTT. Encoded protein: CASSPGASVKTQYF.